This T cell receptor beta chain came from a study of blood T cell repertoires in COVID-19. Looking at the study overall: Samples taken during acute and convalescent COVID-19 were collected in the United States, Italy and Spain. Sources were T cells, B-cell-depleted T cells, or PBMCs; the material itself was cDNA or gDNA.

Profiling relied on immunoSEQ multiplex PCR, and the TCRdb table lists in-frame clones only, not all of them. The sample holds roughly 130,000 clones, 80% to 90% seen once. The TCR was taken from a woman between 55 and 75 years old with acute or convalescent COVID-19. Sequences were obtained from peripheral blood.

The CDR3 loop is CASSFGTDGYTF. The CDR3 region has the DNA TGTGCCAGCAGCTTTGGAACAGATGGCTACACCTTC. This sequence joins TRBV7-6 and TRBJ1-2; no reliable D call. The germline V gene encodes CDR1 SGHVS and CDR2 FNYEAQ. The V end lost 3 bases, the J end lost 6 bases, and 8 bases lay between the germline ends. The CDR3 extends over 12 amino acids.